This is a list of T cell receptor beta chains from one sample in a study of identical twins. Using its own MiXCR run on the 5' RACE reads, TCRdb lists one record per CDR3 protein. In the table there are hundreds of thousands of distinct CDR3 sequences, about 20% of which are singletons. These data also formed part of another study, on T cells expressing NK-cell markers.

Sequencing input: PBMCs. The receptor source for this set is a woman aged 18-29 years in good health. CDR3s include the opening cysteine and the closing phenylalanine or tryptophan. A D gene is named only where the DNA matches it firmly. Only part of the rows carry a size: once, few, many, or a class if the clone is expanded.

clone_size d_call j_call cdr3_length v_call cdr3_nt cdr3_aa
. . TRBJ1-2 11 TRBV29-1 TGCAGCGTTTTGGTCCTTGGTGGCTACACCTTC CSVLVLGGYTF
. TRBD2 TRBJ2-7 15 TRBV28 TGTGCCAGCAGCATTAGCGGGGGACCCGCCTACGAGCAGTACTTC CASSISGGPAYEQYF
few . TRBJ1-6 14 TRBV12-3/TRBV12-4 TGTGCCAGCAGTTTGCAGGGTAACATTTCACCCCTCCACTTT CASSLQGNISPLHF
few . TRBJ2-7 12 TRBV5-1 TGCGCCAGCAAGGCTGGTAGCTACGAGCAGTACTTC CASKAGSYEQYF
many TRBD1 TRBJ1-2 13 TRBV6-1 TGTGCCAGCAGTGAGGACAGGGGATATGGCTACACCTTC CASSEDRGYGYTF
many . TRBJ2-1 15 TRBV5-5 TGTGCCAGCAGCCAGGGACCGAGCTCCTACAATGAGCAGTTCTTC CASSQGPSSYNEQFF
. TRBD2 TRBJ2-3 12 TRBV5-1 TGCGCCAGCAGCGCGCGGGGGGAGGCGCAGTATTTT CASSARGEAQYF
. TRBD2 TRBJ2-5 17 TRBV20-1 TGCAGTGCTCCTGGGGGGACTAGCGGGGTCAGGGGGGAGACCCAGTACTTC CSAPGGTSGVRGETQYF
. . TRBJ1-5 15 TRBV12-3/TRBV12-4 TGTGCCAGCAGTGCCGGGTCGGGGTTAGGTCAGCCCCAGCATTTT CASSAGSGLGQPQHF
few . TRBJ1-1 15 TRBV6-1 TGTGCCAGCACTCCCGGCGGACACATGAACACTGAAGCTTTCTTT CASTPGGHMNTEAFF
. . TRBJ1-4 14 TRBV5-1 TGCGCCAGCAGCAGTTGGGGGAACGGTGAAAAACTGTTTTTT CASSSWGNGEKLFF
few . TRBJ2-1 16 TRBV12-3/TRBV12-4 TGTGCCAGCAGAGACAACACCGGGACGGCGACTTGGGAGCAGTTCTTC CASRDNTGTATWEQFF
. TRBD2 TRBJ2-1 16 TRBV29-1 TGCAGCGTTGATGGGACTAGCGGGAGCGCCTACAATGAGCAGTTCTTC CSVDGTSGSAYNEQFF
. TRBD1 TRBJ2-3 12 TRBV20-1 TGCAGTGCCTGGACAGGTGGAGATACGCAGTATTTT CSAWTGGDTQYF
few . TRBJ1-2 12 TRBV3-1 TGTGCCAGCAGCCAGTCCAGAGGAGGCTACACCTTC CASSQSRGGYTF
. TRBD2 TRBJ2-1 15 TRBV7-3 TGTGCCAGCAGCTCTGGGCAAAGCGGGGGCCATCTTCAGTTCTTC CASSSGQSGGHLQFF
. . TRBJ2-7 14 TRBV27 TGTGCCAGCAGTTTATGGGCAGGGGCCTACGAGCAGTACTTC CASSLWAGAYEQYF
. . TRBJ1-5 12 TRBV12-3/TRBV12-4 TGTGCCAGCAGTTCGGACTTTCAGCCCCAGCATTTT CASSSDFQPQHF
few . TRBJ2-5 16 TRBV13 TGTGCCAGCAGCTTCAGGGCGACAGATTACCAAGAGACCCAGTACTTC CASSFRATDYQETQYF
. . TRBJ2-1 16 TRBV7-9 TGTGCCAGCAGCGCAGACTCGAAAAGCTCCTACAATGAGCAGTTCTTC CASSADSKSSYNEQFF
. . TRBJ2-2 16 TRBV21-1 TGTGCTAGCAGCTTGCAGGGACAGGCGGACACCGGGGAGCTGTTTTTT CASSLQGQADTGELFF
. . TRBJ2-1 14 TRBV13 TGTGCCAGCAGCAGGAGGGGGGGTTACAATGAGCAGTTCTTC CASSRRGGYNEQFF
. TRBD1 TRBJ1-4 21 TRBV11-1 TGTGCCAGCAGCTTAGAATCGGAAGGACAGGAAGGCCACTCAACTAATGAAAAACTGTTTTTT CASSLESEGQEGHSTNEKLFF
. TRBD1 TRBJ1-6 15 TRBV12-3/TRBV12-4 TGTGCCAGCAGTTGGGACAGGGGGCGGGGTTCACCCCTCCACTTT CASSWDRGRGSPLHF
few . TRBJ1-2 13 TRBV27 TGTGCCAGCAGACCCTCAGGGTCGTATGGCTACACCTTC CASRPSGSYGYTF
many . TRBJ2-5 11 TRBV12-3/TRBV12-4 TGTGCCAGCAGCAGAGGGGAGACCCAGTACTTC CASSRGETQYF
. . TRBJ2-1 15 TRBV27 TGTGCCAGCCAACCGGGTCTTTTCCTCCACAATGAGCAGTTCTTC CASQPGLFLHNEQFF
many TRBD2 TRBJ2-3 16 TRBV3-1 TGTGCCAGCAGCGAGGAACTAGCGGTCCTGACAGATACGCAGTATTTT CASSEELAVLTDTQYF
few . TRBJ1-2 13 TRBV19 TGTGCCAGTAGAATCGACACCGACTATGGCTACACCTTC CASRIDTDYGYTF
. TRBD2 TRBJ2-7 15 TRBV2 TGTGCCAGCAGTGCACGACTAGCCGGGGGAGGCGAGCAGTACTTC CASSARLAGGGEQYF
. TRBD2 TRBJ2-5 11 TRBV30 TGTGCCTGGAGTAGCGGGGGGACCCAGTACTTC CAWSSGGTQYF
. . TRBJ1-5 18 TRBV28 TGTGCCAGCAGTTTTTCACGAGGTCTCGGGAGTGTCGATCAGCCCCAGCATTTT CASSFSRGLGSVDQPQHF
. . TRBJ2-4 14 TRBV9 TGTGCCAGCAGCCCCCCCGGGATCAAAAACATTCAGTACTTC CASSPPGIKNIQYF
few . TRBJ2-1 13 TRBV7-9 TGTGCCAGCAGCTTATCCTCCATTAATGAGCAGTTCTTC CASSLSSINEQFF
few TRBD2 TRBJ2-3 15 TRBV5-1 TGCGCCAGCAGCTACGGGACTAGCAAGGCAGATACGCAGTATTTT CASSYGTSKADTQYF
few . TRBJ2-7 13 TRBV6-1 TGTGCCAGCCGGGACTCCTACTCCTACGAGCAGTACTTC CASRDSYSYEQYF
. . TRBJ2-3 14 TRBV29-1 TGCAGCGTGGGAGGGGGGGTCCACACAGATACGCAGTATTTT CSVGGGVHTDTQYF
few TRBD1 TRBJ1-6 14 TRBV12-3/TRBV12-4 TGTGCCAGCAGTCGAGGGACAGACAATTCACCCCTCCACTTT CASSRGTDNSPLHF
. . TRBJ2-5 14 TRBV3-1 TGTGCCAGCAGCCTGGACATGACCCAAGAGACCCAGTACTTC CASSLDMTQETQYF
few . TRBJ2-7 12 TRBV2 TGTGCCAGCTTCCGTGGCAGCTACGAGCAGTACTTC CASFRGSYEQYF
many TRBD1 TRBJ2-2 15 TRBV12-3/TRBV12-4 TGTGCCAGCAGCCGGGACAGGCTAAACACCGGGGAGCTGTTTTTT CASSRDRLNTGELFF
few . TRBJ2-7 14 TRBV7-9 TGTGCCAGCAGCTTGACGGCGCGCAGCTACGAGCAGTACTTC CASSLTARSYEQYF
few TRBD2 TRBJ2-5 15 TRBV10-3 TGTGCCATCAGCGCGCAAGCGGGGGGGTTGGAGACCCAGTACTTC CAISAQAGGLETQYF
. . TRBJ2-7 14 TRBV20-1 TGCAGTGCTAGAGCGGGGTCCTTAAGTTACGAGCAGTACTTC CSARAGSLSYEQYF
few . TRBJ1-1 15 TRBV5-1 TGCGCCAGCAGCTTGGGTGTAGGGGATTACACTGAAGCTTTCTTT CASSLGVGDYTEAFF
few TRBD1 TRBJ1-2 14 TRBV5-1 TGCGCCAGCAGCCCGGGACAGGGGGCTGGCGGCTACACCTTC CASSPGQGAGGYTF
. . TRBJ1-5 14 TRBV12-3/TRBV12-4 TGTGCCAGCAGCCAGACTGACAGCTATCAGCCCCAGCATTTT CASSQTDSYQPQHF
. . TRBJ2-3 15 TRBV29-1 TGCAGCGTCGTTCAGGGGTTGGCGTCCACAGATACGCAGTATTTT CSVVQGLASTDTQYF
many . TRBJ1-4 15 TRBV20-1 TGCAGTGCGCAGAAGTCGGGGGCAGCTAATGAAAAACTGTTTTTT CSAQKSGAANEKLFF
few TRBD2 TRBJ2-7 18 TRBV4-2 TGTGCCAGCAGCCAAGAATGGGACTATGAGTTAGGGTCCTACGAGCAGTACTTC CASSQEWDYELGSYEQYF